A single sample is the source of the 2 T cell receptor beta chains below, sequenced in a study of pediatric ulcerative colitis. Assay: immunoSEQ multiplex PCR; the TCRdb copy retains only in-frame clones and omits some. This table has some 60,000 clones, about 80% appearing once. What was sequenced was blood. All receptors come from a boy aged 5 to 17 with moderate ulcerative colitis.

The V and J genes are TRBV6-1 and TRBJ2-1; 16 bases line up with TRBD2. Germline assignment: CDR1 MNHNS and CDR2 SASEGT. The CDR3 is 15 amino acids. J lost 13 bases, V lost 5 bases, and 8 bases had no gene match. Here the CDR3 DNA reads TGTGCCAGCAGTCTCACCGGGACTAGCGGGGGGGCCCAGTTCTTC. This translates into CASSLTGTSGGAQFF.

This clone was detected only a few times. The germline gene is not matched at one end of the junction; a read error may be the cause. The chain joins TRBV5-5 to TRBJ1-1; D gene ambiguous. This CDR3 comprises 13 residues. Germline lookup yields CDR1 SGHKS and CDR2 YYEKEE (reference sequence). The CDR3, as DNA: TGTGCCAGCAGCTGGTTAGAGGCTTCTGAAGTTTTCTTT. It yields the protein CASSWLEASEVFF.